This TCR beta chain was sequenced for a study of immune evolution from preneoplasia to lung adenocarcinoma (dated by TCRdb to 2020 to 2023). About the investigation overall: HLA loss of heterozygosity was seen in about 7%, 15% and 30% of AIS, MIA and ADC lesions, and in no AAH lesions. The study used immune gene expression, TCR sequencing and multiplex immunofluorescence to profile the immune contexture of lung adenocarcinoma precursors and invasive adenocarcinoma. Resected precursor lesions (AAH, AIS, MIA) and invasive adenocarcinomas were compared with paired morphologically normal lung tissue. The sample size depended on which specimens were available, not on a prior power calculation. The immune data were integrated with whole exome sequencing and methylation data obtained from the same cohort of nodules. In total, the cohort included 50 or so patients with pulmonary nodules, all of whom underwent surgical resection. A total of under 55 patients contributed TCR sequencing data. It was reported in the study that under 110 samples were used for TCR sequencing. Class I HLA alleles were inferred from exome data with POLYSOLVER, and allele-specific HLA loss was detected with LOHHLA. What the research found in general, with its limitations: The highest clonality was observed in normal lung, whereas higher T cell density and diversity but lower clonality appeared to be present in later-stage lesions. Normal lung had the highest top T cell clone frequencies, and these frequencies appeared to fall progressively from AAH through AIS, MIA and invasive adenocarcinoma. Because every patient came from Japan and China, how well the results apply to Western populations was uncertain. KRAS-mutant nodules showed the highest T cell clonality compared with EGFR-mutant or double wild-type lesions. Findings were based on association rather than direct causation; larger cohorts with long-term follow-up and longitudinal biopsies were deemed needed.

TCR beta CDR3 regions were sequenced from DNA using the immunoSEQ hsTCRbeta Kit. The study's own analysis went as follows. TCR sequencing data were analysed with the ImmunoSEQ Analyzer. T cell clonality was defined as 1 minus Pielou's evenness, as computed on productive rearrangements. T cell diversity was measured with the inverse Simpson index on productive templates. T cell density was defined as TCR beta template counts normalized to usable DNA, with usable DNA estimated by amplification and sequencing of housekeeping genes. Two-sided Kruskal-Wallis tests were used to compare TCR metrics between histologic stages. Drawn from immuneACCESS, this table holds only the in-frame rearrangements with V and J called that TCRdb kept. Clones are partly lost; checked studies trace under half to an unresolved V gene and leave the rest unexplained. V and J calls plus clone size are reproduced from that table; the DNA served to infer D and trimming. The sample records 11,000 to 15,000 clones, about 80% of which are singletons. The ten most abundant clones make up roughly 5% of the sample.

Comments on this clone: There is no known antigen for this receptor. Per-base qualities were not stored, and no clone one base away is much larger.

A distance of 7 bases separates the germline ends of V and J, which lose 1 base and 0 bases respectively. CDR1 and CDR2 were assigned from the germline V gene (reference sequence) as LNHNV and YYDKDF. There are 15 amino acids in the CDR3, from cysteine to phenylalanine inclusive. Kept here is only the CDR3 DNA, which spans 45 bases and is read in frame from base 1. Resection was performed on patients in Japan or China between the mid-2010s and the late 2010s. Two lung cancer pathologists independently reviewed H&E slides to confirm the histologic diagnosis of every case. Premalignant or tumor cells were enriched for nucleic acid extraction by macro-dissection performed after pathologic assessment. DNA was isolated from FFPE tissue using the AllPrep DNA/RNA FFPE Kit.

The rearranged segments are TRBV15 and TRBJ2-1, with the D gene call left open. The clonotype comes from an older person with lung adenocarcinoma. The material sequenced was FFPE minimally invasive lung adenocarcinoma tissue. What this sample's cell subset or site label stands for: micro-invasive lung adenocarcinoma (MIA). At the DNA level, the sequence is TGTGCCACCAGCAGAGCGGCCGACTCCTACAATGAGCAGTTCTTC. This yields the protein CATSRAADSYNEQFF.